A selection of T cell receptor beta chains follows, all from one sample in a study of shared clonotypes between healthy human individuals. The repertoire was sequenced with immunoSEQ multiplex PCR; TCRdb's copy has only in-frame clones and lacks some. The table has over 2 million clones, about 90% seen once. The sample taken for sequencing was naive CD4+ T cells from PBMCs. These receptors all come from a man aged 18-30 years in good health. Some clones in this sample may be carry-over from other donors' samples. Each CDR3 is given with its conserved first and last residue. Clone size is given for some rows only: seen once, a few or many times, or a class if the clone is expanded.

J	size	V	length	CDR3
TRBJ1-5	once	TRBV15	16	CATSRDYGTGFQPQHF
-	-	TRBV29-1	14	CSVDLGTPSYEQYF
TRBJ1-2	-	TRBV6-5	15	CASSYGQVNNYGYTF
TRBJ1-5	few	TRBV5-1	14	CASSLGQPNQPQHF
TRBJ1-1	-	TRBV19	14	CASSIGQRNTEAFF
TRBJ1-1	-	TRBV2	13	CVNSLGASTEAFF
TRBJ1-4	-	TRBV4-1	14	CASSQGGLEEKLFF
TRBJ2-5	-	TRBV4-2	13	CASSQQGGETQYF
TRBJ2-5	-	TRBV27	14	CASSLQGRQETQYF
TRBJ2-6	-	TRBV2	14	CASSRGSGANVLTF
TRBJ2-1	-	TRBV2	15	CASSEASGRAGEQFF
TRBJ1-5	once	TRBV7-9	13	CASSLETGRPQHF
TRBJ1-2	-	TRBV18	16	CASSAWDGDLGYGYTF
TRBJ1-4	-	TRBV4-1	16	CASSQETGLANEKLFF
TRBJ2-7	once	TRBV29-1	11	CSVEEGGEQYF
TRBJ1-3	-	TRBV18	16	CASSPLALGSGNTIYF
TRBJ1-2	-	TRBV28	17	CASSASSGTGGFYGYTF
TRBJ1-1	-	TRBV7-5	12	CARDKAKPEAFF
TRBJ2-1	-	TRBV28	16	CASSSRLAETYNEQFF
TRBJ2-5	-	TRBV6-6	16	CASAELAIGLQETQYF
TRBJ2-3	-	TRBV9	16	CASSVGGSGNTDTQYF
TRBJ1-2	-	TRBV25-1	13	CASSDLAPDGYTF
TRBJ1-2	-	TRBV28	13	CASTLREGDGYTF
TRBJ2-7	-	TRBV28	14	CASSPEQGSYEQYF
TRBJ2-7	-	TRBV11-2	14	CASSLPLAGVEQYF
TRBJ2-5	-	TRBV5-1	16	CASSWGLAGFRETQYF
TRBJ1-2	-	TRBV30	13	CAWSNRDDYGYTF
TRBJ2-2	-	TRBV7-2	13	CASSLLQLGELFF
TRBJ2-1	few	TRBV9	14	CASSASGAYNEQFF
TRBJ2-7	-	TRBV18	14	CASSPGQGTYEQYF
TRBJ2-7	once	TRBV14	16	CASSDRRQAGGHEQYF
TRBJ1-1	-	TRBV28	15	CAGSPPDRLNTEAFF
TRBJ2-1	-	TRBV2	15	CASSAPSGRAGEQFF
TRBJ1-5	-	TRBV9	13	CASSRGPGQPQHF
TRBJ2-1	-	TRBV9	15	CASSATRTGGAEQFF
TRBJ1-3	-	TRBV7-9	17	CASSSYSMRPSGNTIYF
TRBJ1-4	-	TRBV19	17	CASHSGHTGLANEKLFF
TRBJ2-7	once	TRBV9	15	CASSVGDRRGYEQYF
TRBJ2-3	-	TRBV7-2	15	CASSLLAQPTDTQYF
TRBJ2-3	-	TRBV9	15	CASSVGLAGTDTQYF
TRBJ1-2	-	TRBV9	14	CASSPLTDYYGYTF